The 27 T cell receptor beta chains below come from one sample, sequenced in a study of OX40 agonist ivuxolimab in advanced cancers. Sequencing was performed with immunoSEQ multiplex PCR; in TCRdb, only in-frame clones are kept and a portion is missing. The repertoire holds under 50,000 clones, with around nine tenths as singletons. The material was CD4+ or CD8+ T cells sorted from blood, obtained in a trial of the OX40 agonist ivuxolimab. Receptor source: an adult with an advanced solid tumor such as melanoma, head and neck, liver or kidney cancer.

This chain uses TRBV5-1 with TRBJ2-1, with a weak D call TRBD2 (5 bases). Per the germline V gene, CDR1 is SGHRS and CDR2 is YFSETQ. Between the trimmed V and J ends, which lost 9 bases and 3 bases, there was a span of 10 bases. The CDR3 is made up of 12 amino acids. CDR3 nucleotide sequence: TGCGCCACCGGAGGCGACTACAATGAGCAGTTCTTC. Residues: CATGGDYNEQFF.

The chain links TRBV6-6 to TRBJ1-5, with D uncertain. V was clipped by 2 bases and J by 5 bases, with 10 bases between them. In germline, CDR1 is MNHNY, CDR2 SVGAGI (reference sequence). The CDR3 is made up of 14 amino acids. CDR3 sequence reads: CASSYTGKDQPQHF. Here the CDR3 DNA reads TGTGCCAGCAGTTACACCGGGAAGGATCAGCCCCAGCATTTT.

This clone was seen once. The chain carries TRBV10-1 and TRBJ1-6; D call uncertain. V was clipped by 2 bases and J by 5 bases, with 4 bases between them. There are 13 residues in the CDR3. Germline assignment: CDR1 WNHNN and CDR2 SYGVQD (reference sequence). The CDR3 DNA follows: TGCGCCAGCAGTGAGGACGATAATTCACCCCTCCACTTT. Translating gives CASSEDDNSPLHF.

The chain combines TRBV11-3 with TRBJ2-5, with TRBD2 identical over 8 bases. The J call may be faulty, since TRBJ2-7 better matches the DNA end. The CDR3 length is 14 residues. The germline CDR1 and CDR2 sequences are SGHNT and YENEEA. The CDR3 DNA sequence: TGTGCCAGCAGCCTTGCCGGGACTAGCTACGAGCAGTACTTC. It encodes CASSLAGTSYEQYF.

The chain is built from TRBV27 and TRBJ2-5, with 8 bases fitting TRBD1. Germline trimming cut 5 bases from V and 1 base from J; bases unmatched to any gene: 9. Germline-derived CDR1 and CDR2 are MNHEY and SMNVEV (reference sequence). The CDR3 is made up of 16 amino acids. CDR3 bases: TGTGCCAGCAGTACCCGGACAGGGTGGGCCCAAGAGACCCAGTACTTC. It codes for CASSTRTGWAQETQYF.

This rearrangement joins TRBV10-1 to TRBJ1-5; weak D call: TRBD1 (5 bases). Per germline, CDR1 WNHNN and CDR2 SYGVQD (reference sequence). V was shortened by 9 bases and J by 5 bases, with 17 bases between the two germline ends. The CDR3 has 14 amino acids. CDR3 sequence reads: CARPHGGGDQPQHF. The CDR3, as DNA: TGCGCCAGACCCCACGGGGGGGGAGATCAGCCCCAGCATTTT.

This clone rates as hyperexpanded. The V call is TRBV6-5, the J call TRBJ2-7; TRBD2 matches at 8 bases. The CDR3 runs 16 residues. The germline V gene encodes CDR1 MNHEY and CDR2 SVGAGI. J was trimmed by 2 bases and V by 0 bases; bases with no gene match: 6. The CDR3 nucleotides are TGTGCCAGCAGTTACTCGAGTAGCGGGGCCGCCTACGAGCAGTACTTC. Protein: CASSYSSSGAAYEQYF.

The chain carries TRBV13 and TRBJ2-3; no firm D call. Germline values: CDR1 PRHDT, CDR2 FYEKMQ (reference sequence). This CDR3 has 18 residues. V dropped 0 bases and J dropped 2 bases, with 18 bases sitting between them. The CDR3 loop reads CASSLGLTSVLLTDTQYF. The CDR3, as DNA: TGTGCCAGCAGCTTAGGCTTGACCAGTGTTTTACTCACAGATACGCAGTATTTT.

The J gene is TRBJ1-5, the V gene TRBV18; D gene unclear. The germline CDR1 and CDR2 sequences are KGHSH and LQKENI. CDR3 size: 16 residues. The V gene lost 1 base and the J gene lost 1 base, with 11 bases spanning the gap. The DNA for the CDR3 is TGTGCCAGCTCACCACAGGAGGGTTTAAGCAATCAGCCCCAGCATTTT. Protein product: CASSPQEGLSNQPQHF.

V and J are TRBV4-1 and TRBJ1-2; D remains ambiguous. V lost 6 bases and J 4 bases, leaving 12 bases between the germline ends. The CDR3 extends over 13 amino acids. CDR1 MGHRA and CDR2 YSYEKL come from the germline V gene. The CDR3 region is CASSPPETYGYTF. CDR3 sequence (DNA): TGCGCCAGCAGTCCGCCGGAGACCTATGGCTACACCTTC.

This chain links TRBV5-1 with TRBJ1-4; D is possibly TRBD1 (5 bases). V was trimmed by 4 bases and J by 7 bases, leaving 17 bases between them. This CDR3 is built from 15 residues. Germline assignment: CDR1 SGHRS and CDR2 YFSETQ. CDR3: CASSPGALTPEKLFF. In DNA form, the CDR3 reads TGCGCCAGCAGCCCCGGGGCACTTACTCCTGAAAAACTGTTTTTT.

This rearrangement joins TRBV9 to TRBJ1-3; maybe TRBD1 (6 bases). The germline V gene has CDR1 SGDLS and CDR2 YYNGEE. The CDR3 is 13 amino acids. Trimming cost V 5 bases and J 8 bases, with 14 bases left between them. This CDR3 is CASRAQDRHTIYF. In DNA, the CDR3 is TGTGCCAGCAGGGCTCAGGACAGACACACCATATATTTT.

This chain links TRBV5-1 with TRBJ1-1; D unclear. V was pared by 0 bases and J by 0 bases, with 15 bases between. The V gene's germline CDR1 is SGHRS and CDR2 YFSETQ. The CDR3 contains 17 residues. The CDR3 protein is CASSLAPGPVMNTEAFF. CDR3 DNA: TGCGCCAGCAGCTTGGCCCCAGGACCGGTTATGAACACTGAAGCTTTCTTT.

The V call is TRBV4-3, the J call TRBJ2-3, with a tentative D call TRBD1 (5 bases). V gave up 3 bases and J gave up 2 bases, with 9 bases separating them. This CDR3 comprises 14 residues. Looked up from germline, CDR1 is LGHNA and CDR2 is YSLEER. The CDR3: CASSQTASTDTQYF. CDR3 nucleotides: TGCGCCAGCAGCCAGACAGCCTCCACAGATACGCAGTATTTT.

This CDR3 reads CASSLASYNEQFF. The CDR3 DNA sequence: TGTGCCAGCAGCTTAGCGTCCTACAATGAGCAGTTCTTC. The chain joins TRBV11-2 to TRBJ2-1; no clear D. The germline V and J ends were trimmed by 1 base and 1 base, with 2 bases remaining between them. Germline V gene sequence: CDR1 SGHAT, CDR2 FQNNGV. This CDR3 spans 13 amino acids.

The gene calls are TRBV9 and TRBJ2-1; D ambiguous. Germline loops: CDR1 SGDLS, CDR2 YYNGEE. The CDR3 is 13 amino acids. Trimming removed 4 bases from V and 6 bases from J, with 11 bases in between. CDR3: CASSTDQLNEQFF. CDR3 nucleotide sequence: TGTGCCAGCAGCACGGACCAGCTCAATGAGCAGTTCTTC. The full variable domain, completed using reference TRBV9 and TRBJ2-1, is DSGVTQTPKHLITATGQRVTLRCSPRSGDLSVYWYQQSLDQGLQFLIQYYNGEERAKGNILERFSAQQFPDLHSELNLSSLELGDSALYFCASSTDQLNEQFFGPGTRLTVL.

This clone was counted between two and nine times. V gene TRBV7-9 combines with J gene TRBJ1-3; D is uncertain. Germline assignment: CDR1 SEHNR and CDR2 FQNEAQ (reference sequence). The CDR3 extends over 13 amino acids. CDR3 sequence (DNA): TGTGCAACCATCAGAGGCTCTGGAAACACCATATATTTT. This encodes CATIRGSGNTIYF.

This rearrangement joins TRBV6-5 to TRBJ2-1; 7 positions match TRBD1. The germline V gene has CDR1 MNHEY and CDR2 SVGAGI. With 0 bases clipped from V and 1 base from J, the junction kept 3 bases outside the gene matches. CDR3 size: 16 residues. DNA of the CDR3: TGTGCCAGCAGTTACTCGAGGGGGCGATCCTACAATGAGCAGTTCTTC. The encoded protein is CASSYSRGRSYNEQFF.

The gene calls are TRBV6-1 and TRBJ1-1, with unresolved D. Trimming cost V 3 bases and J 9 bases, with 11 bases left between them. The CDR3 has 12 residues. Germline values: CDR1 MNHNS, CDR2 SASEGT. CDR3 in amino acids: CASSESLLKAFF. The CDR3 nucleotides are TGTGCCAGCAGTGAGTCCCTTCTTAAAGCTTTCTTT.

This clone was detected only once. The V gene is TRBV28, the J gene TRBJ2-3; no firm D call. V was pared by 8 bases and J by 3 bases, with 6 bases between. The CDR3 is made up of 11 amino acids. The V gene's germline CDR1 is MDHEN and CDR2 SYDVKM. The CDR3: CASSRTDTQYF. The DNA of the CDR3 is TGTGCCAGCTCCAGGACAGATACGCAGTATTTT. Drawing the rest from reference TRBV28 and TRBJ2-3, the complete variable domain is DVKVTQSSRYLVKRTGEKVFLECVQDMDHENMFWYRQDPGLGLRLIYFSYDVKMKEKGDIPEGYSVSREKKERFSLILESASTNQTSMYLCASSRTDTQYFGPGTRLTVL.

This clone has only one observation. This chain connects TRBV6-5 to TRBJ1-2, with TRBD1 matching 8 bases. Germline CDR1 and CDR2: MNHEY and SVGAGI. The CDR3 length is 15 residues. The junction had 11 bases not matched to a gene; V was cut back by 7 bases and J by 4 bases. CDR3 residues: CASKQDRDQGYGYTF. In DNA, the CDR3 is TGTGCCAGCAAACAGGACAGGGATCAAGGCTATGGCTACACCTTC.

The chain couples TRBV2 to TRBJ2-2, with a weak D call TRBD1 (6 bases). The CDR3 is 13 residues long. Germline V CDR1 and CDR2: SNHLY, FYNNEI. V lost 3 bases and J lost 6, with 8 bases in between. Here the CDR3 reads CASSDRGAGELFF. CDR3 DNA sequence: TGTGCCAGCAGTGACAGGGGTGCCGGGGAGCTGTTTTTT.

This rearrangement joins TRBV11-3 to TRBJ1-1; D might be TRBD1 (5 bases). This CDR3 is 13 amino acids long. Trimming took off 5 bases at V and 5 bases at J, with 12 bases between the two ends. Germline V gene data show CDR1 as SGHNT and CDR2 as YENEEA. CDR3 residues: CASSIIAGTEAFF. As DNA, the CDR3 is TGTGCCAGCAGCATTATAGCAGGGACTGAAGCTTTCTTT.

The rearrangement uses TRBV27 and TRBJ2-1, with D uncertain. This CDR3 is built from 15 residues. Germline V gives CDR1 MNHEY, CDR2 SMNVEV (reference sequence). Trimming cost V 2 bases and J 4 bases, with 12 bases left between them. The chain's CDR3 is CASSLDINTYNEQFF. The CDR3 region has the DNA TGTGCCAGCAGTTTAGACATAAACACTTACAATGAGCAGTTCTTC.

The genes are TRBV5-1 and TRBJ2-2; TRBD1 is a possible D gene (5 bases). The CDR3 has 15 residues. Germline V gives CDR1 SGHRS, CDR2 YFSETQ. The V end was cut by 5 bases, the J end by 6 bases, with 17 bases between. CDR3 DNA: TGCGCCAGCAGGTCGCTCACCCAGGGTCCCGGGGAGCTGTTTTTT. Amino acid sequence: CASRSLTQGPGELFF.

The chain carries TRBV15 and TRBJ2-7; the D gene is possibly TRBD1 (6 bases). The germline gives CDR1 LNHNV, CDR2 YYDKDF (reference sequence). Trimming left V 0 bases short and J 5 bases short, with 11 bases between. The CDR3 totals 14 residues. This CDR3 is CATSRDRGGNEQYF. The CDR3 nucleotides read TGTGCCACCAGCAGAGATAGAGGGGGTAACGAGCAGTACTTC.

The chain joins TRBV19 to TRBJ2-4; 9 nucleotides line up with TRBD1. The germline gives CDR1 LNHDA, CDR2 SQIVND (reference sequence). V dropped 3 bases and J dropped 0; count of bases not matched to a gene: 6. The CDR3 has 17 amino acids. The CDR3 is CASSILSDRGAKNIQYF. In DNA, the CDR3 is TGTGCCAGTAGTATCCTTTCGGACAGGGGAGCCAAAAACATTCAGTACTTC.